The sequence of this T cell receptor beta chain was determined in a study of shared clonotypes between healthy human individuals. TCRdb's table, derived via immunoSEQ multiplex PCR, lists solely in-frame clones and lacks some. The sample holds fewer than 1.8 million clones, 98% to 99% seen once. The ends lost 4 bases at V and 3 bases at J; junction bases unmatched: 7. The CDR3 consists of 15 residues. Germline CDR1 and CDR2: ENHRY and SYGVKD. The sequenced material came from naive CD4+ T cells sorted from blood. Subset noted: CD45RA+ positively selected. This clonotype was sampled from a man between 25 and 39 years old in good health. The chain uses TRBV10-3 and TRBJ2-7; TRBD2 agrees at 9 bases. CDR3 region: CAISVGGRADYEQYF. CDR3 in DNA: TGTGCCATCAGTGTTGGCGGGAGGGCCGACTACGAGCAGTACTTC.